This TCR beta chain was retrieved from a study of PD-1 blockade in classical Hodgkin lymphoma. General study results and limits: Complete responders had baseline diversity similar to newly diagnosed patients. Patients excluded were those beginning nivolumab under 1 year after ASCT.

This CDR3 region has 14 residues. V shed 5 bases and J shed 2 bases, with 12 bases lying between them. The germline CDR1 and CDR2 sequences are SGHRS and YFSETQ. There was relapse after autologous stem cell transplantation in every patient, and there was variation in brentuximab vedotin exposure. A single count supports this clone. What it binds is not known. Clones were sequenced by immunoSEQ multiplex PCR, and TCRdb holds only the in-frame ones, with some missing. Of fewer than 75,000 clones listed, more than 75% are singletons. The chain has TRBV5-1 and TRBJ2-3; D tentatively reads TRBD1 or TRBD2 (5 bases each). The material sequenced was peripheral blood mononuclear cells (PBMCs), taken before the second cycle of nivolumab. The clonotype comes from a human donor with classical Hodgkin lymphoma. CDR3 in amino acids: CASRAGTITDTQYF. In DNA, the CDR3 is TGCGCCAGCAGGGCCGGGACCATCACAGATACGCAGTATTTT.